These 10 T cell receptor beta chains share one sample of origin, sequenced in a study of tumor-infiltrating lymphocytes in localized non-small cell lung cancer. TCRdb's table, derived via immunoSEQ multiplex PCR, lists solely in-frame clones and lacks some. The sample contains some 15,000 clones, 55% to 80% of which appear only once. Specimen: lung tumor tissue. These receptors came from a human donor with non-small cell lung cancer.

This chain links TRBV20-1 with TRBJ2-1; D unresolved. The CDR3 has 11 residues. V lost 0 bases to trimming and J lost 10 bases, with 7 bases between them. Germline V CDR1 and CDR2: DFQATT, SNEGSKA (reference sequence). CDR3 protein: CSARESGEQFF. The CDR3, as DNA: TGCAGTGCTAGAGAGTCCGGCGAGCAGTTCTTC.

J is TRBJ2-7 and V is TRBV28; possible D gene TRBD1, 6 bases. Germline loops: CDR1 MDHEN, CDR2 SYDVKM. The V gene lost 4 bases and the J gene lost 2 bases, with 12 bases spanning the gap. CDR3 length: 14 amino acids. CDR3 sequence reads: CASSSYTGPYEQYF. In DNA, the CDR3 is TGTGCCAGCAGTTCCTACACAGGGCCCTACGAGCAGTACTTC.

This rearrangement joins TRBV5-8 to TRBJ2-1; D might be TRBD2 (7 bases). The CDR3 length is 15 residues. V lost 0 bases to trimming and J lost 5 bases, with 12 bases between them. Germline V gene lookup returns CDR1 SGHTS and CDR2 YDEGEE. The CDR3 bases are TGTGCCAGCAGCTTGGCCAGGGGAGGGAACAATGAGCAGTTCTTC. Protein: CASSLARGGNNEQFF.

The chain has TRBV6-1 and TRBJ2-6; D remains ambiguous. V was clipped by 1 base and J by 0 bases, with 4 bases between them. CDR1 and CDR2 (germline): MNHNS, SASEGT. The CDR3 runs to 15 residues. CDR3 residues: CASSEEGSGANVLTF. Here the CDR3 DNA reads TGTGCCAGCAGTGAAGAGGGCTCTGGGGCCAACGTCCTGACTTTC.

The chain uses TRBV30 and TRBJ2-2, with no clear D. This CDR3 is built from 14 residues. In germline, CDR1 is GTSNPN, CDR2 SVGIG (reference sequence). The V end lost 4 bases, the J end lost 7 bases, and 16 bases lay between the germline ends. The CDR3 region is CAWMFRAQLGELFF. CDR3 sequence (DNA): TGTGCCTGGATGTTCCGGGCGCAACTCGGGGAGCTGTTTTTT.

The genes are TRBV28 and TRBJ1-2; 9 bases fit TRBD1. This CDR3 has 15 amino acids. J was trimmed by 4 bases and V by 7 bases; bases with no gene match: 10. Germline lookup yields CDR1 MDHEN and CDR2 SYDVKM. The CDR3 DNA reads as TGTGCCAGCACTCTCCCGGGACAGGGCCTCTATGGCTACACCTTC. It translates to CASTLPGQGLYGYTF.

This chain uses TRBV10-2 with TRBJ1-2, with TRBD1 as a possible D gene (5 bases). This CDR3 is built from 12 residues. Germline V CDR1 and CDR2: WSHSY, SAAADI. Trimming pared 4 bases from V and 4 bases from J, leaving 7 bases between. The CDR3 DNA reads TGCGCCAGCAGTGGGGACTTCTATGGCTACACCTTC. It is translated as CASSGDFYGYTF.

This clone has just a few counts. V and J are TRBV6-1 and TRBJ2-5, with a tentative D call TRBD1 (6 bases). CDR1 and CDR2 (germline): MNHNS, SASEGT. Trimming pared 6 bases from V and 2 bases from J, leaving 16 bases between. The CDR3 is made up of 15 amino acids. The CDR3 nucleotides read TGTGCCAGCAGGTACAGGGCCCTCCCACAAGAGACCCAGTACTTC. Translated, it gives CASRYRALPQETQYF.

The chain is built from TRBV27 and TRBJ1-5; D uncertain. The germline V gene has CDR1 MNHEY and CDR2 SMNVEV (reference sequence). The CDR3 is 12 amino acids. V lost 2 bases to trimming and J lost 3 bases, with 2 bases between them. The DNA of the CDR3 is TGTGCCAGCAGTTTAATCAATCAGCCCCAGCATTTT. As protein: CASSLINQPQHF.

This clone has just one count. The rearrangement joins TRBV6-1 to TRBJ2-2; 10 bases fit TRBD1. The CDR3 has 14 amino acids. Germline CDR1 MNHNS, CDR2 SASEGT. Germline trimming cut 6 bases from V and 3 bases from J; bases unmatched to any gene: 1. The CDR3 nucleotides read TGTGCCAGCAGAGGGACAGGGGACACCGGGGAGCTGTTTTTT. The encoded protein is CASRGTGDTGELFF.